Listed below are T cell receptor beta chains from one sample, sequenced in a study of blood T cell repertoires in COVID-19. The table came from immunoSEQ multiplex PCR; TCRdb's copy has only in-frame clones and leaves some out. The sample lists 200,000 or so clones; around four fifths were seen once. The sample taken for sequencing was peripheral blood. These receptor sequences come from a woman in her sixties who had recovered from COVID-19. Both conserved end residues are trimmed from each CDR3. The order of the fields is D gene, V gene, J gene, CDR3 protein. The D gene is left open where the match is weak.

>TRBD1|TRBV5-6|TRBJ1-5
ASSLAGTGDSQPQH
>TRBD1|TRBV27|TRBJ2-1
ASSPRGTGAGYNEQF
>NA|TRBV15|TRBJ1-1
ATSRDRGNTEAF
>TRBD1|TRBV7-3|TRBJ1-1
ASSSQGANTEAF
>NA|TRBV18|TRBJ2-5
ASSPGQQETQY
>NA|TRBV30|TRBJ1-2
AWTLGAGQGYT
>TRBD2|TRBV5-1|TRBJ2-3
ASSSASSGGQDTQY
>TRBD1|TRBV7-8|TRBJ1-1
ASSLYWDRNTEAF
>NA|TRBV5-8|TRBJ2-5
ASSFPAAETQY
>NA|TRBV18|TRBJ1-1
ASSQRQSTEAF
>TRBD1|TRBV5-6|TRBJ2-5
ASSLGPGTGEETQY
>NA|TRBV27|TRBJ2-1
ASSLLTNYNEQF
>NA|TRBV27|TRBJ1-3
ASSSSGLAGNTIY
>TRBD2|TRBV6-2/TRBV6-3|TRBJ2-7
ASSYSRLAGPISYEQY
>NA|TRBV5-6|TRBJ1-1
ASSTRDKAF
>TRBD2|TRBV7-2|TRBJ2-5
ASSLGLAGLGTQY
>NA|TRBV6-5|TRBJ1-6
ASSYASSGDSPLH
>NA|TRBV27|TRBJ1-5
ASGGWQPQH
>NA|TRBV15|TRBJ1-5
ATGTGDSNQPQH
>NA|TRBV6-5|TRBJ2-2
ASRYSDTGELF
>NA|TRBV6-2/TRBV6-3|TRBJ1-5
ASSLSGQPQH
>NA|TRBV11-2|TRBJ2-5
ANSLPGAETQY
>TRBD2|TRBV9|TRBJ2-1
ASSVAGGRGNEQF
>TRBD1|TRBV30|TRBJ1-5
AWSRDRINQPQH